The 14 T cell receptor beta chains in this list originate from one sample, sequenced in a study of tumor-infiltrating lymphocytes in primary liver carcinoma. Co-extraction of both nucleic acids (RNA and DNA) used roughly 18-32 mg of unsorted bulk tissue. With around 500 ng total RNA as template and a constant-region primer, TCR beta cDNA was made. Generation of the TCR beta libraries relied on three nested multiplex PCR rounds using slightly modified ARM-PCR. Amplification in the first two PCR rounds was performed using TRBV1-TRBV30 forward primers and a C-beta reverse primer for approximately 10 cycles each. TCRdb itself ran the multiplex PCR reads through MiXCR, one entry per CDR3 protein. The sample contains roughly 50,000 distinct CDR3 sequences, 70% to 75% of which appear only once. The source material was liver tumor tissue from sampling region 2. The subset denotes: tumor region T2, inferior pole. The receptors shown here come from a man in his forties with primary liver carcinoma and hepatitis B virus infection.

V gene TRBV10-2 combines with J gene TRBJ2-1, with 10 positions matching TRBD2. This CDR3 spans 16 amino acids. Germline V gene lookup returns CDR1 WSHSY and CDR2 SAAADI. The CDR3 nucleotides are TGCGTCGGCAGTGACTTAGCTAGCGGGAGCCTGAAGGAGCAGTTCTTC. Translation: CVGSDLASGSLKEQFF.

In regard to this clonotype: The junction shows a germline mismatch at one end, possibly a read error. The CDR3 here is CASSFIQGPDTQYF. CDR3 nucleotides: TGCGCCAGCAGTTTCATCCAGGGCCCAGATACGCAGTATTTT. The chain links TRBV12-3 or TRBV12-4 to TRBJ2-3; D perhaps matches TRBD1 (5 bases). The CDR3 has 14 residues.

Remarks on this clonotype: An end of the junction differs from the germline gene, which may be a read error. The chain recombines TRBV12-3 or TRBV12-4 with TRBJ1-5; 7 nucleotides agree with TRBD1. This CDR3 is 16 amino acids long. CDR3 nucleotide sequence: TGTGTCAGCAGTATCCACTGGACAGGCCTCAATCAGCCCCAGCATTTT. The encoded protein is CVSSIHWTGLNQPQHF.

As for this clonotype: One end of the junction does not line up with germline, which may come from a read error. The CDR3 DNA follows: TGTGTCAGCTCACCGGGACGAAGCACAGATACGCAGTATTTT. Its protein is CVSSPGRSTDTQYF. The J gene is TRBJ2-3, the V gene TRBV18, with D perhaps assigned TRBD1 or TRBD2 (5 bases each). CDR3 length: 14 residues. Germline loops: CDR1 KGHSH, CDR2 LQKENI.

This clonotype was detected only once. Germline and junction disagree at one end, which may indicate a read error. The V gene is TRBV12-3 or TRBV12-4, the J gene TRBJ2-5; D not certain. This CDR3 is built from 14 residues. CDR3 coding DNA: TGTGGTAGCAGTACCCCAGTCACACAAGAGACTCAGTACTTC. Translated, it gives CGSSTPVTQETQYF.

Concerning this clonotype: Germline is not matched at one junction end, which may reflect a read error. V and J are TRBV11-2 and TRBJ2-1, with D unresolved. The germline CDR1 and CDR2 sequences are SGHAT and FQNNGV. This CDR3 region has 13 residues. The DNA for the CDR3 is TGTGCCAGCAGCTTATATGATGCCTATGAGCAATTATTC. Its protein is CASSLYDAYEQLF.

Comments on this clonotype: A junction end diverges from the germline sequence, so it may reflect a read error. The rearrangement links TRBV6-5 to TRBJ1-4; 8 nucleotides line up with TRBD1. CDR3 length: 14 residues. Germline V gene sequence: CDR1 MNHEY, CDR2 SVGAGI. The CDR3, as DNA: TGTGTCAGCAATAACACAGGGGGTGATGAAAAACTGTTTTTT. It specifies CVSNNTGGDEKLFF.

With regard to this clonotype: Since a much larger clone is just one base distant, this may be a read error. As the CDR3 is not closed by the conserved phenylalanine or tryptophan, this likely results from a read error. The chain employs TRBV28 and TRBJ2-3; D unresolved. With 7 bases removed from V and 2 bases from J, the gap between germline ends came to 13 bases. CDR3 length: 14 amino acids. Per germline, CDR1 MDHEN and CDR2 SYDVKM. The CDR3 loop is CASKAAAFTDTQYS. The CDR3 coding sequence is TGTGCCAGCAAGGCGGCGGCTTTCACAGATACGCAGTATTCT.

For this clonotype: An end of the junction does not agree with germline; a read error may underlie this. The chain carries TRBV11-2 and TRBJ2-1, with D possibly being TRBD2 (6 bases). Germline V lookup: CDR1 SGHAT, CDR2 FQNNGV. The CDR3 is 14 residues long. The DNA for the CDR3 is TGCGCCAGCAATTCAGCGGGCCCTGGGAATGGGCAGTTCTTC. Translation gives CASNSAGPGNGQFF.

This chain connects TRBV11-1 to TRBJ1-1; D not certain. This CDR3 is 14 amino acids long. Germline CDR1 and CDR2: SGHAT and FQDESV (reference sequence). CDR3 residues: CVSRTGGLDTEAFF. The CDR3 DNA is TGTGTGTCCAGGACGGGAGGTTTAGACACTGAAGCTTTCTTT.

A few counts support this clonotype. CDR3 coding DNA: TGCGCCAGCAGCTTCTCCGGGACATGGGGCACTGAAGCTTTCTTT. Translating it yields CASSFSGTWGTEAFF. This chain links TRBV5-1 with TRBJ1-1, with a tentative D call TRBD1 (6 bases). CDR3 length equals 15 residues. The germline gives CDR1 SGHRS, CDR2 YFSETQ. The germline V and J ends were trimmed by 2 bases and 4 bases, with 15 bases remaining between them. The full variable domain, rest sourced from reference TRBV5-1 and TRBJ1-1, is KAGVTQTPRYLIKTRGQQVTLSCSPISGHRSVSWYQQTPGQGLQFLFEYFSETQRNKGNFPGRFSGRQFSNSRSEMNVSTLELGDSALYLCASSFSGTWGTEAFFGQGTRLTVV.

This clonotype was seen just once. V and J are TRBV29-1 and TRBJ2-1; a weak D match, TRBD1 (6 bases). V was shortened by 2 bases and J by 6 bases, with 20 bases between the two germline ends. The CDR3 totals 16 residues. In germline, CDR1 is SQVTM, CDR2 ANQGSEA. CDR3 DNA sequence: TGCAGCGTTGAATGTGACAGGATTAGATCATTCAATGAGCAGTTCTTC. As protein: CSVECDRIRSFNEQFF.

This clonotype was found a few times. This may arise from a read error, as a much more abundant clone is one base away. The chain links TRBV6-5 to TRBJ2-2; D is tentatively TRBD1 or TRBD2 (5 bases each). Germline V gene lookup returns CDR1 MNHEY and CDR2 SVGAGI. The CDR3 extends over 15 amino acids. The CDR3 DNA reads TGTGCCAGCAGTTACCCCGGACACGGCCCCGGGGAGCTGGTTTTT. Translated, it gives CASSYPGHGPGELVF.

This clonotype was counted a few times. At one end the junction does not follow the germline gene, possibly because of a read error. This CDR3 is CTSSQGLQGGNTEALF. Written as DNA, the CDR3 is TGTACCAGCAGCCAAGGGCTTCAGGGGGGGAACACTGAAGCTCTCTTT. V gene TRBV4-2 combines with J gene TRBJ1-1, with 7 bases fitting TRBD1. The CDR3 sequence is 16 residues long. Germline CDR1 and CDR2: LGHNA and YNFKEQ.